This TCR beta chain was retrieved from a study of control samples from healthy donors and cancer patients. Germline values: CDR1 LNHDA, CDR2 SQIVND (reference sequence). The CDR3 is made up of 15 amino acids. V lost 6 bases, J lost 6 bases, and 13 bases stayed unmatched. Some clones are missing from TCRdb's copy, which holds only in-frame ones; the method was immunoSEQ multiplex PCR. The top ten clones hold approximately 10% of a sample with 90,000 to 100,000 clones, about 80% of them seen once. This clone was seen once. The TCR originated in a woman under 40 in good health. The chain combines TRBV19 with TRBJ1-2; 7 bases map to TRBD1. Specimen: blood. The CDR3 here is CASSFRDRDVDGYTF. The CDR3 DNA follows: TGTGCCAGTAGCTTCCGAGACAGGGATGTGGATGGCTACACCTTC.